One sample yielded the 19 T cell receptor beta chains listed below, sequenced in a study of blood T cell repertoires in COVID-19. Measured with immunoSEQ multiplex PCR; TCRdb has only the in-frame clones, and not every one. The data hold about 140,000 clones, with 88% observed a single time. Sequenced input: peripheral blood. These TCRs come from a man in his 70s with acute or convalescent COVID-19.

This clone was detected only once. The chain is built from TRBV10-3 and TRBJ1-4, with a tentative D call TRBD1 (5 bases). From germline, CDR1 is ENHRY and CDR2 SYGVKD. Trimming removed 2 bases at V and 0 bases at J, with 13 bases between. The length of the CDR3 is 17 residues. The CDR3 DNA sequence: TGTGCCATCAGTGAGGCGCCGGGGGGGACAACTAATGAAAAACTGTTTTTT. Amino acid sequence: CAISEAPGGTTNEKLFF.

This clone was detected only once. The V gene is TRBV6-1, the J gene TRBJ2-3; the D gene is possibly TRBD2 (6 bases). V lost 4 bases, J lost 0 bases, and 14 bases lay in between. The CDR3 is 16 amino acids. The germline gives CDR1 MNHNS, CDR2 SASEGT. DNA of the CDR3: TGTGCCAGCAGTGGCCGCGACGGGGGAAGCACAGATACGCAGTATTTT. Translated: CASSGRDGGSTDTQYF.

The chain is built from TRBV18 and TRBJ2-3, with 10 bases matching TRBD1. The CDR3 is made up of 15 amino acids. Germline CDR1 is KGHSH and CDR2 is LQKENI. The V segment lost 5 bases and the J segment 2 bases; nucleotides outside the gene matches: 4. This CDR3 reads CASSEGTGATDTQYF. CDR3 nucleotide sequence: TGTGCCAGCTCAGAAGGGACAGGGGCCACAGATACGCAGTATTTT.

This chain links TRBV3-1 (or the pseudogene TRBV3-2) with TRBJ2-6; TRBD2 matches at 7 bases. The germline V gene encodes CDR1 LGHDT and CDR2 YNNKEL (reference sequence). V dropped 0 bases and J dropped 0; count of bases not matched to a gene: 5. The CDR3 contains 18 residues. For the CDR3, the DNA is TGTGCCAGCAGCCAAGAAGCGGGACGGACCTCTGGGGCCAACGTCCTGACTTTC. Translating gives CASSQEAGRTSGANVLTF.

The chain recombines TRBV6-5 with TRBJ1-6, with D hard to call. V lost 0 bases and J lost 9, with 12 bases in between. The CDR3 spans 15 residues. The germline gives CDR1 MNHEY, CDR2 SVGAGI. The CDR3 DNA reads TGTGCCAGCAGTTACTCACGGGGTTCCGGTTCACCCCTCCACTTT. This gives the protein CASSYSRGSGSPLHF.

V gene TRBV29-1 combines with J gene TRBJ2-3; 8 bases agree with TRBD1. Germline CDR1 SQVTM, CDR2 ANQGSEA. This CDR3 comprises 13 residues. The junction had 5 bases not matched to a gene; V was cut back by 3 bases and J by 6 bases. CDR3 nucleotides: TGCAGCGTTGACCGACAGGGGACGGATACGCAGTATTTT. Amino acids: CSVDRQGTDTQYF.

This chain joins TRBV5-4 and TRBJ2-7; D is perhaps TRBD1 (8 bases). Per the germline V gene, CDR1 is SGHNT and CDR2 is YYREEE (reference sequence). The V end lost 2 bases, the J end lost 7 bases, and 22 bases lay between the germline ends. The CDR3 is made up of 16 amino acids. Here the CDR3 DNA reads TGTGCCAGCAGCTTCCGACAGGGGAGGGGACCGGGGGAGCAGTACTTC. Protein product: CASSFRQGRGPGEQYF.

The genes are TRBV4-1 and TRBJ1-2; 10 bases agree with TRBD1. The V gene end was trimmed by 1 base and the J gene end by 4 bases; junction bases not matched to a gene: 6. In germline, CDR1 is MGHRA, CDR2 YSYEKL. The length of the CDR3 is 16 residues. CDR3 coding DNA: TGCGCCAGCAGCCAAGGACAGGGGGCATCGAGCTATGGCTACACCTTC. It encodes CASSQGQGASSYGYTF.

The chain links TRBV6-5 to TRBJ1-4, with unresolved D. V was shortened by 5 bases and J by 7 bases, with 11 bases between the two germline ends. The germline gives CDR1 MNHEY, CDR2 SVGAGI. The CDR3 length is 13 residues. CDR3 protein: CASSPLNGEKLFF. The CDR3 DNA follows: TGTGCCAGCAGTCCCCTAAATGGTGAAAAACTGTTTTTT.

This clone has only one observation. The rearrangement joins TRBV7-3 to TRBJ1-2; 9 bases line up with TRBD1. Germline values: CDR1 SGHTA, CDR2 FQGTGA. The V gene end was trimmed by 5 bases and the J gene end by 8 bases; junction bases not matched to a gene: 12. The CDR3 contains 15 residues. DNA for the CDR3: TGTGCCAGCAGCCCTCAATCCGGGACAGGGAGCGGCTACACCTTC. It yields the protein CASSPQSGTGSGYTF.

The chain recombines TRBV3-1 (or the pseudogene TRBV3-2) with TRBJ1-2; possibly TRBD1 for D (5 bases). Trimming removed 0 bases from V and 5 bases from J, with 13 bases in between. Germline V gene lookup returns CDR1 LGHDT and CDR2 YNNKEL (reference sequence). The CDR3 is made up of 15 amino acids. The CDR3 sequence is CASSQDFVGVYGYTF. The CDR3 nucleotides are TGTGCCAGCAGCCAAGACTTTGTAGGGGTGTATGGCTACACCTTC.

The chain recombines TRBV5-4 with TRBJ2-3; the match to TRBD1 covers 7 bases. CDR1 is SGHNT, CDR2 YYREEE, per germline (reference sequence). The CDR3 is 15 residues long. Unmatched junction bases numbered 6, after V lost 4 bases and J lost 1 base. The CDR3 sequence: CASSQGTVRTDTQYF. The CDR3 coding sequence is TGTGCCAGCAGCCAAGGGACAGTGCGCACAGATACGCAGTATTTT.

Here the CDR3 reads CASSDPRTSGSYNEQFF. The CDR3 DNA is TGTGCCAGCAGTGATCCCCGGACTAGCGGGAGCTACAATGAGCAGTTCTTC. The gene calls are TRBV25-1 and TRBJ2-1; 13 nucleotides agree with TRBD2. Looked up from germline, CDR1 is MGHDK and CDR2 is SYGVNS. J was trimmed by 3 bases and V by 3 bases; bases with no gene match: 5. The CDR3 runs 17 residues.

This clone was seen a single time. This chain connects TRBV7-9 to TRBJ2-7; 9 positions match TRBD1. This CDR3 is built from 13 residues. Germline V gene sequence: CDR1 SEHNR, CDR2 FQNEAQ (reference sequence). V shed 6 bases, J shed 6 bases, and the junction held 6 bases outside the gene matches. As DNA, the CDR3 is TGTGCCAGCAGGGGACAGGGATGGAGCGAGCAGTACTTC. Protein product: CASRGQGWSEQYF.

The chain couples TRBV7-9 to TRBJ1-3; TRBD1 matches 9 bases. The CDR3 loop spans 16 amino acids. J lost 2 bases, V lost 5 bases, and 7 bases had no gene match. The V gene's germline CDR1 is SEHNR and CDR2 FQNEAQ (reference sequence). The CDR3 region has the DNA TGTGCCAGCAGCGGGCGGGACAGGGAGACTGGAAACACCATATATTTT. It is translated as CASSGRDRETGNTIYF.

This CDR3 reads CATSRRANSPLHF. CDR3 nucleotides: TGTGCCACCAGTCGGCGGGCCAATTCACCCCTCCACTTT. The chain has TRBV24-1 and TRBJ1-6; D gene ambiguous. Germline CDR1 is KGHDR and CDR2 is SFDVKD. The CDR3 loop spans 13 amino acids. Between the trimmed V and J ends, which lost 6 bases and 7 bases, there was a span of 9 bases.

The chain employs TRBV3-1 (or the pseudogene TRBV3-2) and TRBJ2-2; 14 nucleotides line up with TRBD2. Germline V lookup: CDR1 LGHDT, CDR2 YNNKEL (reference sequence). V dropped 2 bases and J dropped 4; count of bases not matched to a gene: 6. This CDR3 has 18 residues. The CDR3 protein is CASSQPRLAGGPTGELFF. The CDR3 coding sequence is TGTGCCAGCAGCCAACCGCGACTAGCGGGAGGGCCCACCGGGGAGCTGTTTTTT.

The V gene is TRBV25-1, the J gene TRBJ1-4; TRBD1 aligns across 8 bases. The CDR3 consists of 12 residues. Germline V gene sequence: CDR1 MGHDK, CDR2 SYGVNS. V gave up 3 bases and J gave up 13 bases; unmatched junction bases: 4. The CDR3, as DNA: TGTGCCAGCAGTGATGGACAGGGATTACTGTTTTTT. Protein product: CASSDGQGLLFF.

This chain links TRBV7-2 with TRBJ2-7; no definite D call. This CDR3 comprises 13 residues. Trimming shortened V by 1 base and J by 6 bases, and 10 bases separated the two germline ends. Germline CDR1 reads SGHTA; CDR2 reads FQGNSA. The CDR3 nucleotides read TGTGCCAGCAGCTTAGTGCGAGCCCCCGAGCAGTACTTC. Protein: CASSLVRAPEQYF.